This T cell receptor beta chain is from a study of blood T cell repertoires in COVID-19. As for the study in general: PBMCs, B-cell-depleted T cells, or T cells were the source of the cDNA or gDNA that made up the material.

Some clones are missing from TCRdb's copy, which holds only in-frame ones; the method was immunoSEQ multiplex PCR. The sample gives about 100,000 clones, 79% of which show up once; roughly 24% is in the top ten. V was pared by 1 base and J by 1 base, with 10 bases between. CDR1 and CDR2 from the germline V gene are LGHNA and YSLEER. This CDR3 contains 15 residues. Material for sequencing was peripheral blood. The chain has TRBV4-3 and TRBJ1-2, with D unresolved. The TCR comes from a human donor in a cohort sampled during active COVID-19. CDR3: CASSQGAGDNYGYTF. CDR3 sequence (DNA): TGCGCCAGCAGCCAAGGGGCAGGTGATAACTATGGCTACACCTTC.